The 28 T cell receptor beta chains below all came from one sample that was sequenced in a study of shared clonotypes between healthy human individuals (dated by TCRdb to 2020 to 2021). Library generation was performed with the immunoSEQ multiplex PCR assay. Held by TCRdb, this immuneACCESS table contains in-frame sequences only and omits some clones. Under half of the omission traces to an unresolved V gene where checked; the cause of the rest is unknown. This sample comprises about 710,000 clones, 60% to 75% of them detected only once. The top ten clones comprise around 1.8% of the sample. Sequencing was done on a sample of memory CD4+ T cells sorted from blood. The cell subset or site label on this specimen signifies: CD45RA-negative fraction. The receptors were gathered from a woman in her twenties or thirties in good health.

V and J are TRBV18 and TRBJ1-3; 7 bases align to TRBD1. The CDR3 runs 15 residues. Germline values: CDR1 KGHSH, CDR2 LQKENI. V shed 3 bases and J 2 bases; nucleotides not matched to a gene: 4. The CDR3 is CASSPETGTGNTIYF. In DNA, the CDR3 is TGTGCCAGCTCACCGGAGACAGGGACTGGAAACACCATATATTTT.

This clone was found many times. The J gene is TRBJ1-1, the V gene TRBV19, with TRBD1 identical over 8 bases. The CDR3 runs to 13 residues. Germline CDR1 and CDR2: LNHDA and SQIVND (reference sequence). Unmatched junction bases numbered 2, after V lost 2 bases and J lost 6 bases. This chain's CDR3 is CASSILGQAEAFF. As DNA, the CDR3 is TGTGCCAGTAGTATACTGGGACAGGCTGAAGCTTTCTTT.

This sequence joins TRBV5-3 and TRBJ2-7; D ambiguous. Being an ORF, TRBV5-3 has a function that is uncertain. The germline V and J ends were trimmed by 0 bases and 4 bases, with 8 bases remaining between them. CDR3 size: 13 residues. The CDR3 protein is CARSLGIDYEQYF. The CDR3 nucleotides are TGTGCCAGAAGCTTGGGGATAGATTACGAGCAGTACTTC.

The chain carries TRBV28 and TRBJ1-1, with 7 positions matching TRBD1. The CDR3 spans 15 residues. Germline assignment: CDR1 MDHEN and CDR2 SYDVKM. The V and J ends lost 7 bases and 1 base, in that order; junction bases with no gene match: 9. The CDR3 DNA reads as TGTGCCAGCAATTCCCCCGGGACAGCGAACACTGAAGCTTTCTTT. It specifies CASNSPGTANTEAFF. The variable domain in full, with the rest retrieved from reference TRBV28 and TRBJ1-1, is DVKVTQSSRYLVKRTGEKVFLECVQDMDHENMFWYRQDPGLGLRLIYFSYDVKMKEKGDIPEGYSVSREKKERFSLILESASTNQTSMYLCASNSPGTANTEAFFGQGTRLTVV.

This clone was counted a single time. The V call is TRBV7-3, the J call TRBJ1-1, with D unresolved. The V gene lost 1 base and the J gene lost 3 bases, with 12 bases spanning the gap. The V gene's germline CDR1 is SGHTA and CDR2 FQGTGA. The CDR3 runs to 15 residues. The CDR3 DNA follows: TGTGCCAGCAGCTTAAGCCGGGCGGCGTACACTGAAGCTTTCTTT. The encoded protein is CASSLSRAAYTEAFF.

The V gene is TRBV5-1, the J gene TRBJ1-4, with D uncertain. Trimming removed 0 bases at V and 5 bases at J, with 11 bases between. This CDR3 has 15 amino acids. The germline V gene has CDR1 SGHRS and CDR2 YFSETQ. The CDR3 DNA sequence: TGCGCCAGCAGCTTGGGGGAGGACGGGAATGAAAAACTGTTTTTT. Residues: CASSLGEDGNEKLFF.

The rearrangement links TRBV7-3 to TRBJ2-3, with D perhaps matching TRBD1 (7 bases). The CDR3 sequence is 17 residues long. The germline gives CDR1 SGHTA, CDR2 FQGTGA. V was pared by 5 bases and J by 2 bases, with 20 bases between. CDR3 in DNA: TGTGCCAGCAGCCTGCAGGGGGGAAGGTTCAACACAGATACGCAGTATTTT. It encodes CASSLQGGRFNTDTQYF.

The chain links TRBV10-2 to TRBJ1-5, with 8 bases aligning to TRBD1. Trimming took 3 bases from V and 3 from J; bases not matched to a gene: 4. The germline V gene has CDR1 WSHSY and CDR2 SAAADI. The CDR3 loop spans 15 amino acids. CDR3 sequence (DNA): TGCGCCAGCAGTGATGGACAGGGACACAATCAGCCCCAGCATTTT. This sequence encodes CASSDGQGHNQPQHF.

This chain links TRBV7-2 with TRBJ2-3; D ambiguous. The length of the CDR3 is 14 residues. Germline assignment: CDR1 SGHTA and CDR2 FQGNSA. Trimming took 1 base from V and 5 from J, leaving 10 bases between them. DNA for the CDR3: TGTGCCAGCAGCTTAGGAAATTTTGAAGATACGCAGTATTTT. It yields the protein CASSLGNFEDTQYF.

V usage is TRBV28 and J usage is TRBJ2-5; D possibly corresponds to TRBD1 (5 bases). V dropped 4 bases and J dropped 1 base, with 13 bases sitting between them. CDR3 size: 15 residues. From germline, CDR1 is MDHEN and CDR2 SYDVKM. The CDR3 DNA sequence: TGTGCCAGCAGTTCCAGGGAATGGGGCCAAGAGACCCAGTACTTC. Amino acid sequence: CASSSREWGQETQYF.

The genes are TRBV4-1 and TRBJ2-2, with 14 bases lining up with TRBD2. This CDR3 is 18 amino acids long. With 0 bases clipped from V and 9 bases from J, the junction kept 9 bases outside the gene matches. Germline V lookup: CDR1 MGHRA, CDR2 YSYEKL. CDR3 loop: CASSQDKGLAGDKRELFF. CDR3 DNA sequence: TGCGCCAGCAGCCAAGATAAGGGACTAGCGGGAGATAAGAGGGAGCTGTTTTTT.

The gene calls are TRBV19 and TRBJ2-3; 9 positions agree with TRBD1. V lost 1 base and J lost 4; bases outside the gene matches: 3. The CDR3 runs 15 residues. The V gene's germline CDR1 is LNHDA and CDR2 SQIVND (reference sequence). The CDR3, as DNA: TGTGCCAGTAGTATAGGACAGGGGGTCGCAGATACGCAGTATTTT. Translated, it gives CASSIGQGVADTQYF.

The CDR3 DNA sequence: TGTGCCAGCTCACTAGACAGTGCCAATCAAAAACTGTTTTTT. Amino acids: CASSLDSANQKLFF. The chain couples TRBV18 to TRBJ1-4; D is perhaps TRBD1 (5 bases). Germline CDR1 reads KGHSH; CDR2 reads LQKENI. The CDR3 is 14 amino acids. V lost 4 bases to trimming and J lost 9 bases, with 15 bases between them.

This chain joins TRBV6-1 and TRBJ2-5, with a tentative D call TRBD2 (6 bases). There are 15 residues in the CDR3. The ends were cut back, 6 bases at V and 6 bases at J, with 20 bases in the middle. Germline CDR1 reads MNHNS; CDR2 reads SASEGT. The CDR3 is CASSLSGSVSQTQYF. The CDR3 region has the DNA TGTGCCAGCAGCTTGAGCGGGTCGGTCTCTCAGACCCAGTACTTC.

The V and J genes are TRBV19 and TRBJ1-5; no clear D. CDR3 length equals 14 residues. Germline V CDR1 and CDR2: LNHDA, SQIVND (reference sequence). The V end was cut by 7 bases, the J end by 7 bases, with 17 bases between. DNA of the CDR3: TGTGCCAGTAATTCCGGCCAGGAGAGGCAGCCCCAGCATTTT. Translating gives CASNSGQERQPQHF.

The V call is TRBV28, the J call TRBJ1-2, with TRBD1 matching over 8 bases. The CDR3 runs 13 residues. V trimming: 6 bases; J trimming: 8 bases; junction bases outside the gene matches: 8. Germline values: CDR1 MDHEN, CDR2 SYDVKM. The CDR3 spells CASRKGQGLGYTF. The CDR3 coding sequence is TGTGCCAGCAGGAAAGGACAGGGTCTAGGCTACACCTTC.

DNA of the CDR3: TGTGCCACCAAACAACTAGCGGGCCACCGCTCCTACAATGAGCAGTTCTTC. Translated: CATKQLAGHRSYNEQFF. The J gene is TRBJ2-1, the V gene TRBV19; 9 nucleotides match TRBD2. The CDR3 is 17 amino acids. J gave up 0 bases and V 10 bases, and 13 bases lay outside the gene matches. Germline loops: CDR1 LNHDA, CDR2 SQIVND (reference sequence). Variable domain in full (rest from reference TRBV19 and TRBJ2-1): DGGITQSPKYLFRKEGQNVTLSCEQNLNHDAMYWYRQDPGQGLRLIYYSQIVNDFQKGDIAEGYSVSREKKESFPLTVTSAQKNPTAFYLCATKQLAGHRSYNEQFFGPGTRLTVL.

The V gene is TRBV18, the J gene TRBJ1-4, with 8 positions matching TRBD1. V trimming: 2 bases; J trimming: 7 bases; junction bases outside the gene matches: 6. CDR3 length: 15 amino acids. Per germline, CDR1 KGHSH and CDR2 LQKENI. Here the CDR3 DNA reads TGTGCCAGCTCACCAAGTGGACAGGGTTTTGAAAAACTGTTTTTT. Its protein product is CASSPSGQGFEKLFF.

The chain has TRBV6-1 and TRBJ1-5; 7 bases map to TRBD1. Trimming cost V 1 base and J 6 bases; bases outside gene matches: 9. Germline V gene sequence: CDR1 MNHNS, CDR2 SASEGT. This CDR3 contains 16 residues. The CDR3 DNA reads as TGTGCCAGCAGTGAAGAGGGCAGGGGGACGGGTCAGCCCCAGCATTTT. Protein: CASSEEGRGTGQPQHF.

The chain joins TRBV29-1 to TRBJ2-7; TRBD1 or TRBD2 may be the D gene (5 bases each). Germline loops: CDR1 SQVTM, CDR2 ANQGSEA. V lost 7 bases to trimming and J lost 9 bases, with 22 bases between them. The CDR3 has 13 residues. The DNA of the CDR3 is TGCAGCGCGGGCGCCTCGTTGGGGGAATGGCAGTACTTC. The encoded protein is CSAGASLGEWQYF.

Only one count was recorded for this clone. The chain links TRBV29-1 to TRBJ1-1, with D tentatively TRBD1 (6 bases). CDR1 SQVTM and CDR2 ANQGSEA come from the germline V gene. This CDR3 is built from 12 residues. The germline V and J ends were trimmed by 6 bases and 11 bases, with 19 bases remaining between them. CDR3 DNA sequence: TGCAGCGTGGCAGCGGGGGGCGTATTGGCTTTCTTT. This sequence encodes CSVAAGGVLAFF.

The V call is TRBV25-1, the J call TRBJ1-1; a weak D match, TRBD1 (6 bases). The ends were cut back, 3 bases at V and 7 bases at J, with 15 bases in the middle. CDR3 length: 14 amino acids. Germline CDR1 reads MGHDK; CDR2 reads SYGVNS. This CDR3 reads CASSEDYRVGEAFF. CDR3 bases: TGTGCCAGCAGTGAGGACTACAGGGTGGGTGAAGCTTTCTTT.

V and J are TRBV19 and TRBJ1-1; D not resolved. V dropped 0 bases and J dropped 4 bases, with 9 bases sitting between them. The CDR3 has 14 amino acids. In germline, CDR1 is LNHDA, CDR2 SQIVND (reference sequence). The CDR3 loop is CASSIEGIRTEAFF. The CDR3 DNA reads TGTGCCAGTAGTATAGAGGGGATTCGCACTGAAGCTTTCTTT.

This clone was seen a single time. The gene calls are TRBV28 and TRBJ2-5; 8 nucleotides align to TRBD2. V trimming: 5 bases; J trimming: 5 bases; junction bases outside the gene matches: 10. This CDR3 region has 15 residues. CDR1 and CDR2 from the germline V gene are MDHEN and SYDVKM. The CDR3 loop reads CASSKWTSRMETQYF. CDR3 bases: TGTGCCAGCAGTAAGTGGACTAGCAGGATGGAGACCCAGTACTTC.

Comment on this clone: Just one base apart from a much larger clone, this may be a read error. Other DNA sequences in this specimen translate into the identical CDR3. J is TRBJ1-1 and V is TRBV27; D might be TRBD1 (6 bases). Trimming shortened V by 6 bases and J by 2 bases, and 10 bases separated the two germline ends. The germline V gene has CDR1 MNHEY and CDR2 SMNVEV (reference sequence). The CDR3 is 13 amino acids. CDR3 sequence: CASSLQGNTEAFF. The CDR3 region has the DNA TGTGCCAGCAGCCTACAGGGAAACACTGAAGCTTTCTTT.

The CDR3 region has the DNA TGTGCCAGCAGCGTTACAGGTTCCGGGGAGCTGTTTTTT. Translated, it gives CASSVTGSGELFF. The gene calls are TRBV11-2 and TRBJ2-2, with D possibly being TRBD1 (5 bases). In germline, CDR1 is SGHAT, CDR2 FQNNGV. The CDR3 has 13 amino acids. Trimming took 5 bases from V and 6 from J, leaving 10 bases between them.

The V and J genes are TRBV5-1 and TRBJ1-2; D is unresolved. The CDR3 runs to 14 residues. The germline V gene encodes CDR1 SGHRS and CDR2 YFSETQ. Trimming took 3 bases from V and 3 from J, leaving 12 bases between them. CDR3 residues: CASSWAPTDYGYTF. In nucleotides, the CDR3 is TGCGCCAGCAGCTGGGCACCCACAGACTATGGCTACACCTTC.

The chain employs TRBV21-1 and TRBJ2-7; whether TRBD2, the table's D call, matches the DNA was not checked. TRBV21-1 is deemed a pseudogene. The CDR3 covers 18 residues. Here the CDR3 DNA reads TGTGCCAGCAGCAGGTCCGAGCAGGGACTAGCGGGATCTCTCGAGCAGTACTTC. It translates to CASSRSEQGLAGSLEQYF.